These 32 T cell receptor beta chains originate from one sample sequenced in a study of CD8+ T cells in alopecia areata. Following RNA extraction, reverse transcription yielded cDNA that acted as the sequencing template. Only in-frame clones appear in the TCRdb table, and some are missing; sequencing was by immunoSEQ multiplex PCR. This sample shows about 300,000 clones and no singletons; more than 1% rests with the ten largest. Researchers sorted pooled cutaneous lymph node cells on the basis of CD4, CD8alpha, NKG2D, NKG2ACE and other markers. Sequenced sample: CD4+ T cells sorted from a lymph node. The receptor source for this set is a C3H/HeJ mouse with alopecia areata. The strain's MHC: H2-k.

This clone has more than one count but fewer than ten. Here the gene names and germline are mouse. The read stops 3 residues short of the end of the CDR3; the missing end is completed from the germline J gene. J is TRBJ1-6 and V is TRBV19; tentative D call: TRBD1 (6 bases). TRBJ1-6 is assigned to the ORF class and has an uncertain function. Germline CDR1 reads FNHDT; CDR2 reads SITEND (reference sequence). V shed 3 bases and J shed 5 bases, with 6 bases lying between them. This CDR3 region has 13 residues. Partial CDR3 DNA: TGTGCCAGCAGTAAGGGGGATAATTCGCCC. Protein product: CASSKGDNSP. The entire CDR3 reads CASSKGDNSPLYF.

This clone was counted between two and nine times. Mouse germline and gene names are used. The read terminates 4 residues ahead of where the CDR3 ends, so the germline J gene completes it. The same CDR3 arises from other DNA sequences in this sample as well. This chain links TRBV1 with TRBJ2-1; D might be TRBD1 (5 bases). Germline V gene lookup returns CDR1 NSQYPW and CDR2 LRSPGD (reference sequence). This CDR3 is built from 15 residues. V was cut by 1 base and J by 1 base, with 8 bases left in between. The CDR3 reads CTCSAVGQNYAEQFF. CDR3 DNA, as far as it was read: TGCACCTGCAGTGCAGTAGGACAAAACTATGCT.

As for this clone: Mouse gene names apply. This CDR3 is CASTSNRGDYAEQFF. CDR3 DNA, as far as it was read: TGTGCCAGCACCTCAAACAGGGGGGACTATGCT. This chain links TRBV19 with TRBJ2-1, with 8 bases lining up with TRBD1. The read falls 4 residues short of the CDR3 end, and the missing part is taken from the germline J gene. This CDR3 spans 15 amino acids. The V segment lost 6 bases and the J segment 2 bases; nucleotides outside the gene matches: 7. Per germline, CDR1 FNHDT and CDR2 SITEND (reference sequence). Full variable domain (missing parts from reference TRBV19 and TRBJ2-1): GGIITQTPKFLIGQEGQKLTLKCQQNFNHDTMYWYRQDSGKGLRLIYYSITENDLQKGDLSEGYDASREKKSSFSLTVTSAQKNEMAVFLCASTSNRGDYAEQFFGPGTRLTVL.

As for this clone: Gene names and germline match the mouse. The CDR3 end lies 4 residues beyond the end of the read and is filled in from the germline J gene. Other DNA sequences in this sample translate to the same CDR3. The chain couples TRBV19 to TRBJ2-1, with D possibly matching TRBD1 (6 bases). Germline assignment: CDR1 FNHDT and CDR2 SITEND (reference sequence). The V end lost 3 bases, the J end lost 1 base, and 8 bases lay between the germline ends. This CDR3 region has 14 residues. Partial CDR3 DNA: TGTGCCAGCAGTACCGGACAGAACTATGCT. As protein: CASSTGQNYA. The complete CDR3 sequence is CASSTGQNYAEQFF.

This clone was counted between two and nine times. Gene names and germline match the mouse. The read terminates 4 residues ahead of where the CDR3 ends, so the germline J gene completes it. The V and J genes are TRBV13-3 and TRBJ2-5; D is ambiguous. This CDR3 spans 14 amino acids. Per the germline V gene, CDR1 is NNHDY and CDR2 is SYVADS. V was pared by 4 bases and J by 0 bases, with 9 bases between. The CDR3 spells CASSPQINQDTQYF. The DNA read from the CDR3 is TGTGCCAGCAGTCCTCAGATTAACCAAGAC. Filled out from reference TRBV13-3 and TRBJ2-5, the complete variable domain reads EAAVTQSPRSKVAVTGGKVTLSCHQTNNHDYMYWYRQDTGHGLRLIHYSYVADSTEKGDIPDGYKASRPSQENFSLILELASLSQTAVYFCASSPQINQDTQYFGPGTRLLVL.

About this clone itself: Gene labels here are mouse ones. This same CDR3 is encoded by further DNA sequences in the sample. CDR3 sequence: CASSQTGNTEVFF. The DNA read from the CDR3 is TGTGCCAGCAGCCAAACAGGAAACACA. The chain has TRBV5 and TRBJ1-1; D is perhaps TRBD1 (5 bases). The read terminates 4 residues before the CDR3 end, so the remaining end is supplied by the germline J gene. Trimming pared 2 bases from V and 1 base from J, leaving 5 bases between. The V gene's germline CDR1 is LGHNA and CDR2 YNLKQL (reference sequence). This CDR3 region has 13 residues.

This clone turned up a few times. The gene names here belong to mouse. The read falls 4 residues short of the CDR3 end, and the missing part is taken from the germline J gene. This sequence joins TRBV13-3 and TRBJ1-1; 9 bases map to TRBD1. The CDR3 loop spans 12 amino acids. Germline values: CDR1 NNHDY, CDR2 SYVADS. With 9 bases clipped from V and 3 bases from J, the junction kept 3 bases outside the gene matches. The DNA read from the CDR3 is TGTGCCACCCGGGACAGGGACACA. It specifies CATRDRDT. The complete CDR3 protein is CATRDRDTEVFF.

Turning to this clone: Genes and germline come from the mouse. Sequencing ends 4 residues short of the CDR3 end; the germline J gene provides the rest. Distinct nucleotide sequences in the sample also encode this CDR3. V is TRBV13-3 and J is TRBJ1-2; possibly TRBD1 for D (6 bases). Trimming took 1 base from V and 3 from J, leaving 7 bases between them. The CDR3 spans 13 residues. The germline CDR1 and CDR2 sequences are NNHDY and SYVADS. CDR3 loop: CASSDQGYSDYTF. The sequenced CDR3 bases are TGTGCCAGCAGTGATCAGGGGTACTCC.

This clone was counted only a few times. Mouse germline and gene names are used. Coverage ceases 4 residues before the CDR3 finishes, and the germline J gene fills in the end. This chain links TRBV17 with TRBJ2-7; 10 bases agree with TRBD1. CDR1 is MNHDT and CDR2 is YYDKIL in the germline V gene. The CDR3 spans 15 residues. V gave up 2 bases and J gave up 0 bases; unmatched junction bases: 1. CDR3 protein: CASSRRTGGSYEQYF. The part of the CDR3 DNA that was read is TGTGCTAGCAGTAGAAGGACAGGGGGCTCCTAT. The full variable domain, its missing parts supplied by reference TRBV17 and TRBJ2-7, is DTTVKQNPRYKLARVGKPVNLICSQTMNHDTMYWYQKKPNQAPKLLLFYYDKILNREADTFEKFQSSRPNNSFCSLYIGSAGLEYSAMYLCASSRRTGGSYEQYFGPGTRLTVL.

Note on this clone: Gene names and germline match the mouse. The DNA read from the CDR3 is TGTGCCTGCGTCAGGGTCACCGGG. This sequence encodes CACVRVTG. The entire CDR3 is CACVRVTGQLYF. The chain carries TRBV31 and TRBJ2-2, with D perhaps matching TRBD1 (5 bases). The CDR3 end is not reached by the read, which stops 4 residues before it; the germline J gene fills it in. CDR3 length: 12 residues. From germline, CDR1 is GKSSPN and CDR2 SITVG. Trimming stripped 6 bases from V and 4 bases from J, with 9 bases between.

A word on this clone: Gene labels here are mouse ones. The read finishes 4 residues shy of the CDR3 end, and the germline J gene is used to complete it. J is TRBJ2-4 and V is TRBV19; tentative D call: TRBD1 (5 bases). Germline V lookup: CDR1 FNHDT, CDR2 SITEND (reference sequence). This CDR3 contains 13 residues. The CDR3 bases that were read are TGTGCCAGCAGTATAAGTCAGGGTAAC. It yields the protein CASSISQGN. The full-length CDR3 reads as CASSISQGNTLYF.

This clone was detected ten times or more. The gene names here belong to mouse. Sequencing ends 4 residues short of the CDR3 end; the germline J gene provides the rest. V is TRBV17 and J is TRBJ2-2; TRBD2 agrees at 8 bases. The CDR3 runs 14 residues. CDR1 and CDR2 from the germline V gene are MNHDT and YYDKIL. V lost 0 bases to trimming and J lost 6 bases; unmatched junction nucleotides: 0. The CDR3 spells CASSRDGGAGQLYF. CDR3 DNA (partial): TGTGCTAGCAGTAGAGATGGGGGGGCCGGG.

This clone has only a few counts. Gene names are mouse gene names. Read sequence stops 4 residues before the CDR3 end, and the germline J gene provides the missing end. This chain joins TRBV19 and TRBJ1-1; TRBD1 is a possible D gene (6 bases). The CDR3 length is 14 residues. CDR1 is FNHDT, CDR2 SITEND, per germline (reference sequence). The CDR3 reads CASNRRGGRTEVFF. CDR3 DNA (partial): TGTGCCAGCAACCGACGGGGGGGGCGGACA.

In the case of this clone: Gene names are the mouse ones. CDR3 region: CASSDHRDGNTGQLYF. Incomplete CDR3 DNA: TGTGCCAGCAGTGATCACAGGGATGGGAACACCGGG. This chain links TRBV13-1 with TRBJ2-2; perhaps TRBD1 as D (6 bases). The read ends 4 residues shy of where the CDR3 ends; the end is completed using the germline J gene. CDR1 and CDR2 (germline): NSHNY, SYGAGN. Trimming removed 1 base at V and 2 bases at J, with 12 bases between. The CDR3 covers 16 residues.

This clone was counted between two and nine times. Germline and genes here are mouse. The CDR3 end lies 4 residues beyond the end of the read and is filled in from the germline J gene. The V and J genes are TRBV13-1 and TRBJ2-3; 7 bases match TRBD1. The CDR3 consists of 14 residues. Germline V gene data show CDR1 as NSHNY and CDR2 as SYGAGN. V trimming: 3 bases; J trimming: 2 bases; junction bases outside the gene matches: 3. Incomplete CDR3 DNA: TGTGCCAGCAGTGCCCAGGGGGTTGCAGAA. Its protein product is CASSAQGVAE. From start to end, the CDR3 is CASSAQGVAETLYF.

This clone was observed a few times. The gene names given are mouse names. The CDR3 end falls 4 residues outside the read, so it is completed with the germline J gene. Other DNA sequences in the sample encode the same CDR3. The rearrangement links TRBV1 to TRBJ2-3, with TRBD2 matching over 14 bases. Looked up from germline, CDR1 is NSQYPW and CDR2 is LRSPGD (reference sequence). This CDR3 contains 17 residues. The ends lost 3 bases at V and 0 bases at J; junction bases unmatched: 2. The sequenced CDR3 bases are TGCACCTGCAGTGCCGGGACTGGGGGGGCCAGTGCAGAA. Protein sequence: CTCSAGTGGASAE. The whole CDR3 protein is CTCSAGTGGASAETLYF. The variable domain in full, with the rest retrieved from reference TRBV1 and TRBJ2-3, is VTLLEQNPRWRLVPRGQAVNLRCILKNSQYPWMSWYQQDLQKQLQWLFTLRSPGDKEVKSLPGADYLATRVTDTELRLQVANMSQGRTLYCTCSAGTGGASAETLYFGSGTRLTVL.

This clone was seen more than once but under ten times. The genes are named according to mouse. The CDR3 is cut off 4 residues early in the read; its end comes from the germline J gene. The chain links TRBV19 to TRBJ1-1; D is possibly TRBD1 (6 bases). This CDR3 has 14 amino acids. V was shortened by 0 bases and J by 3 bases, with 9 bases between the two germline ends. The germline CDR1 and CDR2 sequences are FNHDT and SITEND (reference sequence). CDR3 residues: CASSIVRGDTEVFF. Incomplete CDR3 DNA: TGTGCCAGCAGTATAGTCAGGGGTGACACA.

A note on this clone: Mouse germline and gene names are used. The observed sequence ends 4 residues before the CDR3 terminus, with the missing tail filled in from the germline J gene. Other nucleotide sequences in the sample specify the same CDR3. V and J are TRBV1 and TRBJ2-5; the match to TRBD2 covers 10 bases. From germline, CDR1 is NSQYPW and CDR2 LRSPGD (reference sequence). CDR3 size: 15 residues. CDR3 residues: CTCSADWGGGDTQYF. The CDR3 DNA, read in part, is TGCACCTGCAGTGCAGACTGGGGGGGCGGAGAC.

This clone was seen a few times. These gene names are mouse names. Coverage ceases 4 residues before the CDR3 finishes, and the germline J gene fills in the end. The V and J genes are TRBV19 and TRBJ2-5, with 11 bases matching TRBD2. The V and J ends lost 5 bases and 0 bases, in that order; junction bases with no gene match: 8. The CDR3 sequence is 17 residues long. Germline V gives CDR1 FNHDT, CDR2 SITEND (reference sequence). CDR3 residues: CASRNGTGGFNQDTQYF. The CDR3 DNA, read in part, is TGTGCCAGCAGGAACGGGACTGGGGGATTTAACCAAGAC. Full variable domain (rest looked up from reference TRBV19 and TRBJ2-5): GGIITQTPKFLIGQEGQKLTLKCQQNFNHDTMYWYRQDSGKGLRLIYYSITENDLQKGDLSEGYDASREKKSSFSLTVTSAQKNEMAVFLCASRNGTGGFNQDTQYFGPGTRLLVL.

This clone has only a few counts. The gene symbols are mouse symbols. The sequence runs out 4 residues before the end of the CDR3; the remainder is reconstructed from the germline J gene. The same CDR3 is also encoded by other DNA sequences in this sample. J is TRBJ1-1 and V is TRBV19; a weak D match, TRBD1 (5 bases). The CDR3 sequence is 14 residues long. The V end was cut by 0 bases, the J end by 2 bases, with 8 bases between. The germline V gene has CDR1 FNHDT and CDR2 SITEND (reference sequence). The DNA read from the CDR3 is TGTGCCAGCAGTATAGGGACACCTAACACA. Protein sequence: CASSIGTPNT. The whole CDR3 protein is CASSIGTPNTEVFF.

Points on this clone: Gene names follow the mouse nomenclature. The read stops 4 residues short of the end of the CDR3; the missing end is completed from the germline J gene. The sample holds other DNA sequences that translate to the same CDR3. The V call is TRBV19, the J call TRBJ2-2; 11 positions match TRBD1. The CDR3 consists of 15 residues. The ends lost 5 bases at V and 2 bases at J; junction bases unmatched: 2. Germline V CDR1 and CDR2: FNHDT, SITEND (reference sequence). CDR3 residues: CASSRDRGNTGQLYF. The DNA read from the CDR3 is TGTGCCAGCAGCCGGGACAGGGGGAACACCGGG.

A few counts support this clone. Genes and germline are mouse. Sequencing ends 4 residues short of the CDR3 end; the germline J gene provides the rest. This chain joins TRBV5 and TRBJ2-3; the D is unclear. CDR3 size: 14 residues. Germline CDR1 is LGHNA and CDR2 is YNLKQL (reference sequence). Trimming stripped 4 bases from V and 0 bases from J, with 8 bases between. CDR3 in amino acids: CASSLDNSAETLYF. CDR3 DNA, as far as it was read: TGTGCCAGCAGCCTCGACAATAGTGCAGAA.

Comment on this clone: The genes and germline here are from mouse. Read sequence stops 4 residues before the CDR3 end, and the germline J gene provides the missing end. V usage is TRBV5 and J usage is TRBJ2-5; 7 bases are a match to TRBD2. With V trimmed by 0 bases and J by 0 bases, 6 bases remained unmatched. CDR1 LGHNA and CDR2 YNLKQL come from the germline V gene (reference sequence). This CDR3 has 17 amino acids. The CDR3 here is CASSQEPAWGNQDTQYF. The part of the CDR3 DNA that was read is TGTGCCAGCAGCCAAGAGCCCGCCTGGGGGAACCAAGAC.

This clone has more than one count but fewer than ten. Gene names refer to mouse genes. The read ends 4 residues shy of where the CDR3 ends; the end is completed using the germline J gene. V and J are TRBV1 and TRBJ2-7, with TRBD2 identical over 7 bases. Germline loops: CDR1 NSQYPW, CDR2 LRSPGD (reference sequence). The CDR3 covers 14 residues. The CDR3 sequence: CTCSAEDWRDEQYF. The covered CDR3 bases are TGCACCTGCAGTGCAGAGGACTGGAGGGAT.

This clone was observed at least ten times. Each gene name is a mouse one. Read coverage stops 4 residues before the CDR3 terminus; the germline J gene supplies the remainder. V usage is TRBV1 and J usage is TRBJ2-5; 7 nucleotides agree with TRBD2. CDR3 length equals 14 residues. Per the germline V gene, CDR1 is NSQYPW and CDR2 is LRSPGD (reference sequence). The covered CDR3 bases are TGCACCTGCAGTGCAGACACTGGGGCGGAC. This sequence encodes CTCSADTGAD. The CDR3 in its entirety is CTCSADTGADTQYF.

As to this clone: Gene names are mouse gene names. The read gets to within 4 residues of the CDR3 end, and the germline J gene fills in the rest. The chain joins TRBV29 to TRBJ2-1; the match to TRBD1 covers 8 bases. After removal of 6 bases from V and 6 bases from J, the junction contained 7 bases not matched to a gene. The CDR3 runs 14 residues. Germline-derived CDR1 and CDR2 are MSHET and SYDVDS. The CDR3 region is CASSGQGFFAEQFF. The CDR3 DNA, read in part, is TGTGCTAGCAGCGGACAGGGCTTTTTTGCT. Combining the CDR3 with reference TRBV29 and TRBJ2-1 gives the whole variable domain DMKVTQMPRYLIKRMGENVLLECGQDMSHETMYWYRQDPGLGLQLIYISYDVDSNSEGDIPKGYRVSRKKREHFSLILDSAKTNQTSVYFCASSGQGFFAEQFFGPGTRLTVL.

Notes on this clone: The gene symbols are mouse symbols. The CDR3 end is not reached by the read, which stops 4 residues before it; the germline J gene fills it in. This chain uses TRBV13-1 with TRBJ2-1; 10 nucleotides align to TRBD2. Looked up from germline, CDR1 is NSHNY and CDR2 is SYGAGN. There are 14 residues in the CDR3. Unmatched junction bases numbered 5, after V lost 7 bases and J lost 4 bases. The CDR3 DNA, read in part, is TGTGCCAGCGGCACTGGGGGGGGTTATGCT. Protein sequence: CASGTGGGYA. The complete CDR3 reads CASGTGGGYAEQFF.

Notes on this clone: These gene names are mouse names. The read finishes 4 residues shy of the CDR3 end, and the germline J gene is used to complete it. The identical CDR3 is also encoded by other nucleotide sequences in the sample. V gene TRBV1 combines with J gene TRBJ2-4, with unresolved D. The CDR3 length is 14 residues. The V end was cut by 1 base, the J end by 0 bases, with 5 bases between. CDR1 NSQYPW and CDR2 LRSPGD come from the germline V gene (reference sequence). The CDR3 is CTCSAGGSQNTLYF. The DNA read from the CDR3 is TGCACCTGCAGTGCAGGGGGTAGTCAAAAC.

Worth noting for this clone: Any gene name here is a mouse gene name. The read stops 4 residues short of the end of the CDR3; the missing end is completed from the germline J gene. The chain recombines TRBV5 with TRBJ2-7; the match to TRBD2 covers 7 bases. The V gene's germline CDR1 is LGHNA and CDR2 YNLKQL (reference sequence). The CDR3 has 15 amino acids. With 1 base clipped from V and 0 bases from J, the junction kept 3 bases outside the gene matches. This chain's CDR3 is CASSQGGLSSYEQYF. The CDR3 bases that were read are TGTGCCAGCAGCCAAGGGGGACTGAGCTCCTAT.

This clone was observed a few times. Here the gene names and germline are mouse. The read comes to an end 4 residues before the CDR3 does, leaving the germline J gene to fill in the end. The chain joins TRBV5 to TRBJ2-2; 8 nucleotides agree with TRBD2. The CDR3 consists of 16 residues. Looked up from germline, CDR1 is LGHNA and CDR2 is YNLKQL (reference sequence). Trimming cost V 4 bases and J 4 bases; bases outside gene matches: 8. CDR3 residues: CASSPRGGAGTGQLYF. CDR3 DNA, as far as it was read: TGTGCCAGCAGCCCCCGGGGGGGCGCAGGCACCGGG.

The table lists this clone with many counts. Mouse names are used for the genes. The sequenced fragment ends 4 residues before the CDR3 boundary, so the rest is inferred from the germline J gene. Other DNA sequences within the sample encode an identical CDR3. This chain joins TRBV13-1 and TRBJ2-2, with 9 nucleotides matching TRBD1. Germline CDR1 and CDR2: NSHNY and SYGAGN. The CDR3 sequence is 16 residues long. The V segment lost 3 bases and the J segment 0 bases; nucleotides outside the gene matches: 3. CDR3 DNA, as far as it was read: TGTGCCAGCAGTGGCGGACAGGGGTCAAACACCGGG. Translated, it gives CASSGGQGSNTG. The whole CDR3 sequence is CASSGGQGSNTGQLYF.

This clone turned up a few times. Gene names and germline refer to mouse. Coverage ceases 4 residues before the CDR3 finishes, and the germline J gene fills in the end. The J gene is TRBJ1-2, the V gene TRBV19, with 8 bases matching TRBD1. V trimming: 5 bases; J trimming: 0 bases; junction bases outside the gene matches: 3. This CDR3 region has 14 residues. CDR1 is FNHDT, CDR2 SITEND, per germline (reference sequence). CDR3 protein: CASRYRGTNSDYTF. CDR3 bases read: TGTGCCAGCAGGTACAGGGGGACAAACTCC.